Shown below are 29 T cell receptor beta chains from a single sample sequenced in a study of blood T cell repertoires in COVID-19. The repertoire was sequenced with immunoSEQ multiplex PCR; TCRdb's copy has only in-frame clones and lacks some. The sample has fewer than 250,000 clones, under 90% seen once; the top ten hold 2% to 3%. Material: peripheral blood. The receptors derive from a woman aged 40 to 50 with active or convalescent COVID-19.

To note about this clone: Other DNA sequences in this sample translate to the same CDR3. The chain has TRBV5-1 and TRBJ2-7; the D gene is possibly TRBD2 (5 bases). Germline V lookup: CDR1 SGHRS, CDR2 YFSETQ. The V end lost 0 bases, the J end lost 7 bases, and 5 bases lay between the germline ends. This CDR3 has 11 amino acids. DNA of the CDR3: TGCGCCAGCAGCTTGGGGAGGGAGCAGTACTTC. This codes for CASSLGREQYF.

The genes are TRBV6-5 and TRBJ1-2; 9 nucleotides line up with TRBD1. This CDR3 has 13 residues. The J segment lost 4 bases and the V segment lost 6 bases, leaving 3 bases of the junction unmatched. Germline lookup yields CDR1 MNHEY and CDR2 SVGAGI. CDR3 in amino acids: CASRMTGGYGYTF. CDR3 in DNA: TGTGCCAGCAGAATGACAGGGGGCTATGGCTACACCTTC.

This clone has a single count. The chain is built from TRBV3-1 (or the pseudogene TRBV3-2) and TRBJ2-3; possibly TRBD1 for D (6 bases). The length of the CDR3 is 17 residues. Trimming took 1 base from V and 8 from J, leaving 22 bases between them. The germline V gene encodes CDR1 LGHDT and CDR2 YNNKEL (reference sequence). CDR3 DNA: TGTGCCAGCAGCCAAGGACCTTTAAGGGGGTCCATCCGTACGCAGTATTTT. Translated, it gives CASSQGPLRGSIRTQYF.

This chain joins TRBV5-5 and TRBJ1-4; no clear D gene. The CDR3 is made up of 12 amino acids. CDR1 and CDR2 from the germline V gene are SGHKS and YYEKEE (reference sequence). The germline V and J ends were trimmed by 1 base and 7 bases, with 5 bases remaining between them. Here the CDR3 DNA reads TGTGCCAGCAGCTTGACTCTTGAAAAACTGTTTTTT. This encodes CASSLTLEKLFF.

The chain carries TRBV18 and TRBJ2-7; a possible D gene is TRBD1 (6 bases). The germline V gene has CDR1 KGHSH and CDR2 LQKENI. The CDR3 covers 11 residues. V was clipped by 3 bases and J by 6 bases, with 6 bases between them. CDR3 amino acids: CASSPTGEQYF. The CDR3 coding sequence is TGTGCCAGCTCACCGACAGGCGAGCAGTACTTC.

The genes are TRBV11-2 and TRBJ2-1; D is perhaps TRBD2 (6 bases). The germline V and J ends were trimmed by 2 bases and 0 bases, with 11 bases remaining between them. Germline CDR1 SGHAT, CDR2 FQNNGV. The CDR3 extends over 16 amino acids. The CDR3 region is CASSLPAGSSYNEQFF. The CDR3 bases are TGTGCCAGCAGCTTACCGGCGGGGAGCTCCTACAATGAGCAGTTCTTC.

The gene calls are TRBV2 and TRBJ1-2; D might be TRBD1 (5 bases). Germline V gives CDR1 SNHLY, CDR2 FYNNEI. This CDR3 contains 12 residues. V was trimmed by 6 bases and J by 4 bases, leaving 9 bases between them. DNA of the CDR3: TGTGCCAGCAGAGAGACAGTCTATGGCTACACCTTC. Translated, it gives CASRETVYGYTF.

V is TRBV19 and J is TRBJ1-2, with TRBD1 matching 9 bases. Trimming removed 1 base from V and 2 bases from J; junction bases left unmatched: 2. Germline-derived CDR1 and CDR2 are LNHDA and SQIVND (reference sequence). This CDR3 is 15 amino acids long. CDR3 protein: CASSIVGTGNYGYTF. The CDR3 DNA reads as TGTGCCAGTAGTATAGTCGGGACAGGGAACTATGGCTACACCTTC.

The rearrangement links TRBV10-3 to TRBJ2-2, with 7 bases identical to TRBD1. This CDR3 has 15 residues. The germline V gene has CDR1 ENHRY and CDR2 SYGVKD. The V segment lost 6 bases and the J segment 4 bases; nucleotides outside the gene matches: 8. The CDR3 is CAISPTGDVTGELFF. CDR3 DNA sequence: TGTGCCATCAGCCCTACAGGGGACGTCACCGGGGAGCTGTTTTTT.

CDR3 residues: CASKGVGSPLHF. DNA for the CDR3: TGTGCCAGCAAGGGGGTAGGGTCACCCCTCCACTTT. The J gene is TRBJ1-6, the V gene TRBV5-6; TRBD1 might be the D (6 bases). The CDR3 contains 12 residues. Deletions cut 6 bases from V and 10 bases from J, with 11 bases between. Per the germline V gene, CDR1 is SGHDT and CDR2 is YYEEEE.

This chain links TRBV7-9 with TRBJ2-3, with TRBD2 as a possible D gene (5 bases). CDR1 SEHNR and CDR2 FQNEAQ come from the germline V gene (reference sequence). The CDR3 sequence is 15 residues long. Trimming stripped 8 bases from V and 0 bases from J, with 15 bases between. The CDR3 loop reads CASVKGVSSTDTQYF. The CDR3, as DNA: TGTGCCAGCGTTAAGGGAGTCTCTAGCACAGATACGCAGTATTTT.

J is TRBJ1-1 and V is TRBV7-8; maybe TRBD1 (6 bases). CDR1 and CDR2 (germline): SGHVS, FQNEAQ. V was cut by 9 bases and J by 6 bases, with 14 bases left in between. CDR3 length equals 12 residues. DNA for the CDR3: TGTGCCAGATGGGGGCGCGGATCTGAAGCTTTCTTT. Residues: CARWGRGSEAFF.

This chain joins TRBV18 and TRBJ2-2; D remains ambiguous. This CDR3 spans 16 amino acids. Germline V CDR1 and CDR2: KGHSH, LQKENI. Between the trimmed V and J ends, which lost 0 bases and 0 bases, there was a span of 8 bases. This CDR3 reads CASSPPPGANTGELFF. CDR3 nucleotide sequence: TGTGCCAGCTCACCACCGCCCGGAGCGAACACCGGGGAGCTGTTTTTT.

The V call is TRBV12-5, the J call TRBJ1-5; 7 bases line up with TRBD1. Germline V CDR1 and CDR2: LGHNT, FRNRAP. Losses at the gene ends were 7 bases for V and 1 base for J; bases not matched to a gene: 10. This CDR3 contains 16 residues. This CDR3 is CASALSTGASNQPQHF. The DNA for the CDR3 is TGTGCTAGTGCCTTAAGTACAGGGGCAAGCAATCAGCCCCAGCATTTT.

The V gene is TRBV30, the J gene TRBJ2-7, with no clear D. The CDR3 runs 12 residues. Trimming shortened V by 2 bases and J by 9 bases, and 14 bases separated the two germline ends. Germline CDR1 reads GTSNPN; CDR2 reads SVGIG (reference sequence). The CDR3 protein is CAWSPTNNMQYF. The CDR3 bases are TGTGCCTGGAGTCCGACAAATAATATGCAGTACTTC.

This chain joins TRBV7-2 and TRBJ1-2, with TRBD1 matching 10 bases. Germline V lookup: CDR1 SGHTA, CDR2 FQGNSA. V was clipped by 5 bases and J by 6 bases; unmatched bases: 12. The CDR3 length is 16 residues. The CDR3 sequence is CASSESTGGGFDGYTF. CDR3 bases: TGTGCCAGCAGCGAATCGACAGGGGGCGGTTTCGATGGCTACACCTTC.

V gene TRBV5-5 combines with J gene TRBJ1-5, with a tentative D call TRBD1 (5 bases). Germline CDR1 is SGHKS and CDR2 is YYEKEE (reference sequence). The CDR3 extends over 16 amino acids. V was pared by 4 bases and J by 2 bases, with 16 bases between. CDR3 sequence: CASSPQRGGGNQPQHF. The CDR3 region has the DNA TGTGCCAGCAGCCCCCAGAGGGGCGGGGGCAATCAGCCCCAGCATTTT.

This sequence joins TRBV5-1 and TRBJ2-5; TRBD2 agrees at 7 bases. This CDR3 is 17 amino acids long. J was trimmed by 1 base and V by 4 bases; bases with no gene match: 13. Germline assignment: CDR1 SGHRS and CDR2 YFSETQ. CDR3 loop: CASSPGLVVGPQETQYF. In DNA form, the CDR3 reads TGCGCCAGCAGCCCTGGACTAGTAGTGGGTCCCCAAGAGACCCAGTACTTC. The full variable domain, in which reference TRBV5-1 and TRBJ2-5 provide the parts outside the CDR3, is KAGVTQTPRYLIKTRGQQVTLSCSPISGHRSVSWYQQTPGQGLQFLFEYFSETQRNKGNFPGRFSGRQFSNSRSEMNVSTLELGDSALYLCASSPGLVVGPQETQYFGPGTRLLVL.

This rearrangement joins TRBV28 to TRBJ2-7; D may be TRBD1 (6 bases). The germline V and J ends were trimmed by 5 bases and 4 bases, with 21 bases remaining between them. This CDR3 region has 16 residues. CDR1 is MDHEN and CDR2 is SYDVKM in the germline V gene. The DNA for the CDR3 is TGTGCCAGCAGTAGTAACCCTCCCCAGGGGTGGTACGAGCAGTACTTC. This codes for CASSSNPPQGWYEQYF.

The gene calls are TRBV3-1 (or the pseudogene TRBV3-2) and TRBJ2-5; 9 bases match TRBD2. This CDR3 spans 18 amino acids. Germline trimming cut 0 bases from V and 5 bases from J; bases unmatched to any gene: 13. The germline CDR1 and CDR2 sequences are LGHDT and YNNKEL (reference sequence). For the CDR3, the DNA is TGTGCCAGCAGCCAAGATAGACTGGCTAGCGGGGCGTTGGAGACCCAGTACTTC. Protein product: CASSQDRLASGALETQYF.

V and J are TRBV5-4 and TRBJ2-7; 14 bases fit TRBD2. The CDR3 extends over 18 amino acids. V lost 4 bases and J lost 0; bases outside the gene matches: 9. Germline values: CDR1 SGHNT, CDR2 YYREEE (reference sequence). Here the CDR3 DNA reads TGTGCCAGCAGCATCCGGACTAGCGGGGGGTTGAGCTCCTACGAGCAGTACTTC. Encoded protein: CASSIRTSGGLSSYEQYF. The complete variable domain, with remaining parts taken from reference TRBV5-4 and TRBJ2-7, reads ETGVTQSPTHLIKTRGQQVTLRCSSQSGHNTVSWYQQALGQGPQFIFQYYREEENGRGNFPPRFSGLQFPNYSSELNVNALELDDSALYLCASSIRTSGGLSSYEQYFGPGTRLTVT.

In this sample, this clone turned up once. The V call is TRBV7-3, the J call TRBJ1-1; the D gene is possibly TRBD1 (6 bases). Germline V gene lookup returns CDR1 SGHTA and CDR2 FQGTGA. V gave up 3 bases and J gave up 1 base, with 12 bases separating them. CDR3 length: 15 amino acids. CDR3 in amino acids: CASSLTGLGNTEAFF. CDR3 DNA: TGTGCCAGCAGCTTGACAGGTCTTGGGAACACTGAAGCTTTCTTT.

The gene calls are TRBV6-2 or TRBV6-3 and TRBJ2-1; TRBD2 matches 9 bases. The length of the CDR3 is 17 residues. J was trimmed by 4 bases and V by 1 base; bases with no gene match: 8. The germline V gene encodes CDR1 MNHEY and CDR2 SVGEGT. The DNA of the CDR3 is TGTGCCAGCAGTTACTACGGCGGGGGGGCCATATACAATGAGCAGTTCTTC. This translates into CASSYYGGGAIYNEQFF.

This chain uses TRBV7-9 with TRBJ2-7; D call uncertain. The CDR3 loop spans 13 amino acids. CDR1 and CDR2 from the germline V gene are SEHNR and FQNEAQ (reference sequence). V was trimmed by 5 bases and J by 0 bases, leaving 8 bases between them. CDR3 region: CASSPPVSYEQYF. CDR3 in DNA: TGTGCCAGCAGCCCCCCGGTCTCCTACGAGCAGTACTTC.

The chain has TRBV24-1 and TRBJ2-5; no reliable D call. This CDR3 is 17 amino acids long. With 0 bases removed from V and 0 bases from J, the gap between germline ends came to 13 bases. CDR1 is KGHDR, CDR2 SFDVKD, per germline. In DNA, the CDR3 is TGTGCCACCAGTGATTTGCAGCCCGAGGTGTACCAAGAGACCCAGTACTTC. This encodes CATSDLQPEVYQETQYF.

The CDR3 loop is CASSFGAGNTIYF. The DNA for the CDR3 is TGTGCCAGCAGTTTCGGGGCTGGAAACACCATATATTTT. J is TRBJ1-3 and V is TRBV28, with D unclear. The CDR3 is 13 amino acids. The germline V gene has CDR1 MDHEN and CDR2 SYDVKM. Trimming took off 3 bases at V and 2 bases at J, with 5 bases between the two ends.

The rearrangement links TRBV6-1 to TRBJ2-2; 10 positions agree with TRBD2. Germline loops: CDR1 MNHNS, CDR2 SASEGT. V lost 2 bases and J lost 4; bases outside the gene matches: 4. This CDR3 has 16 residues. The CDR3 nucleotides read TGTGCCAGCAGTGAACGGCTAGCGGGAGTCACCGGGGAGCTGTTTTTT. Amino acid sequence: CASSERLAGVTGELFF.

The chain recombines TRBV5-4 with TRBJ1-1, with TRBD1 as a possible D gene (5 bases). The ends were cut back, 2 bases at V and 5 bases at J, with 13 bases in the middle. The germline gives CDR1 SGHNT, CDR2 YYREEE (reference sequence). This CDR3 comprises 14 residues. The CDR3 is CASSLRGRGTEAFF. The DNA for the CDR3 is TGTGCCAGCAGCTTACGGGGCCGGGGGACTGAAGCTTTCTTT.

The chain carries TRBV29-1 and TRBJ1-1; tentatively, D is TRBD1 (5 bases). V lost 4 bases and J lost 3, with 6 bases in between. CDR1 is SQVTM, CDR2 ANQGSEA, per germline. The CDR3 is 11 residues long. This CDR3 reads CSVVGDTEAFF. CDR3 nucleotides: TGCAGCGTTGTAGGGGACACTGAAGCTTTCTTT.